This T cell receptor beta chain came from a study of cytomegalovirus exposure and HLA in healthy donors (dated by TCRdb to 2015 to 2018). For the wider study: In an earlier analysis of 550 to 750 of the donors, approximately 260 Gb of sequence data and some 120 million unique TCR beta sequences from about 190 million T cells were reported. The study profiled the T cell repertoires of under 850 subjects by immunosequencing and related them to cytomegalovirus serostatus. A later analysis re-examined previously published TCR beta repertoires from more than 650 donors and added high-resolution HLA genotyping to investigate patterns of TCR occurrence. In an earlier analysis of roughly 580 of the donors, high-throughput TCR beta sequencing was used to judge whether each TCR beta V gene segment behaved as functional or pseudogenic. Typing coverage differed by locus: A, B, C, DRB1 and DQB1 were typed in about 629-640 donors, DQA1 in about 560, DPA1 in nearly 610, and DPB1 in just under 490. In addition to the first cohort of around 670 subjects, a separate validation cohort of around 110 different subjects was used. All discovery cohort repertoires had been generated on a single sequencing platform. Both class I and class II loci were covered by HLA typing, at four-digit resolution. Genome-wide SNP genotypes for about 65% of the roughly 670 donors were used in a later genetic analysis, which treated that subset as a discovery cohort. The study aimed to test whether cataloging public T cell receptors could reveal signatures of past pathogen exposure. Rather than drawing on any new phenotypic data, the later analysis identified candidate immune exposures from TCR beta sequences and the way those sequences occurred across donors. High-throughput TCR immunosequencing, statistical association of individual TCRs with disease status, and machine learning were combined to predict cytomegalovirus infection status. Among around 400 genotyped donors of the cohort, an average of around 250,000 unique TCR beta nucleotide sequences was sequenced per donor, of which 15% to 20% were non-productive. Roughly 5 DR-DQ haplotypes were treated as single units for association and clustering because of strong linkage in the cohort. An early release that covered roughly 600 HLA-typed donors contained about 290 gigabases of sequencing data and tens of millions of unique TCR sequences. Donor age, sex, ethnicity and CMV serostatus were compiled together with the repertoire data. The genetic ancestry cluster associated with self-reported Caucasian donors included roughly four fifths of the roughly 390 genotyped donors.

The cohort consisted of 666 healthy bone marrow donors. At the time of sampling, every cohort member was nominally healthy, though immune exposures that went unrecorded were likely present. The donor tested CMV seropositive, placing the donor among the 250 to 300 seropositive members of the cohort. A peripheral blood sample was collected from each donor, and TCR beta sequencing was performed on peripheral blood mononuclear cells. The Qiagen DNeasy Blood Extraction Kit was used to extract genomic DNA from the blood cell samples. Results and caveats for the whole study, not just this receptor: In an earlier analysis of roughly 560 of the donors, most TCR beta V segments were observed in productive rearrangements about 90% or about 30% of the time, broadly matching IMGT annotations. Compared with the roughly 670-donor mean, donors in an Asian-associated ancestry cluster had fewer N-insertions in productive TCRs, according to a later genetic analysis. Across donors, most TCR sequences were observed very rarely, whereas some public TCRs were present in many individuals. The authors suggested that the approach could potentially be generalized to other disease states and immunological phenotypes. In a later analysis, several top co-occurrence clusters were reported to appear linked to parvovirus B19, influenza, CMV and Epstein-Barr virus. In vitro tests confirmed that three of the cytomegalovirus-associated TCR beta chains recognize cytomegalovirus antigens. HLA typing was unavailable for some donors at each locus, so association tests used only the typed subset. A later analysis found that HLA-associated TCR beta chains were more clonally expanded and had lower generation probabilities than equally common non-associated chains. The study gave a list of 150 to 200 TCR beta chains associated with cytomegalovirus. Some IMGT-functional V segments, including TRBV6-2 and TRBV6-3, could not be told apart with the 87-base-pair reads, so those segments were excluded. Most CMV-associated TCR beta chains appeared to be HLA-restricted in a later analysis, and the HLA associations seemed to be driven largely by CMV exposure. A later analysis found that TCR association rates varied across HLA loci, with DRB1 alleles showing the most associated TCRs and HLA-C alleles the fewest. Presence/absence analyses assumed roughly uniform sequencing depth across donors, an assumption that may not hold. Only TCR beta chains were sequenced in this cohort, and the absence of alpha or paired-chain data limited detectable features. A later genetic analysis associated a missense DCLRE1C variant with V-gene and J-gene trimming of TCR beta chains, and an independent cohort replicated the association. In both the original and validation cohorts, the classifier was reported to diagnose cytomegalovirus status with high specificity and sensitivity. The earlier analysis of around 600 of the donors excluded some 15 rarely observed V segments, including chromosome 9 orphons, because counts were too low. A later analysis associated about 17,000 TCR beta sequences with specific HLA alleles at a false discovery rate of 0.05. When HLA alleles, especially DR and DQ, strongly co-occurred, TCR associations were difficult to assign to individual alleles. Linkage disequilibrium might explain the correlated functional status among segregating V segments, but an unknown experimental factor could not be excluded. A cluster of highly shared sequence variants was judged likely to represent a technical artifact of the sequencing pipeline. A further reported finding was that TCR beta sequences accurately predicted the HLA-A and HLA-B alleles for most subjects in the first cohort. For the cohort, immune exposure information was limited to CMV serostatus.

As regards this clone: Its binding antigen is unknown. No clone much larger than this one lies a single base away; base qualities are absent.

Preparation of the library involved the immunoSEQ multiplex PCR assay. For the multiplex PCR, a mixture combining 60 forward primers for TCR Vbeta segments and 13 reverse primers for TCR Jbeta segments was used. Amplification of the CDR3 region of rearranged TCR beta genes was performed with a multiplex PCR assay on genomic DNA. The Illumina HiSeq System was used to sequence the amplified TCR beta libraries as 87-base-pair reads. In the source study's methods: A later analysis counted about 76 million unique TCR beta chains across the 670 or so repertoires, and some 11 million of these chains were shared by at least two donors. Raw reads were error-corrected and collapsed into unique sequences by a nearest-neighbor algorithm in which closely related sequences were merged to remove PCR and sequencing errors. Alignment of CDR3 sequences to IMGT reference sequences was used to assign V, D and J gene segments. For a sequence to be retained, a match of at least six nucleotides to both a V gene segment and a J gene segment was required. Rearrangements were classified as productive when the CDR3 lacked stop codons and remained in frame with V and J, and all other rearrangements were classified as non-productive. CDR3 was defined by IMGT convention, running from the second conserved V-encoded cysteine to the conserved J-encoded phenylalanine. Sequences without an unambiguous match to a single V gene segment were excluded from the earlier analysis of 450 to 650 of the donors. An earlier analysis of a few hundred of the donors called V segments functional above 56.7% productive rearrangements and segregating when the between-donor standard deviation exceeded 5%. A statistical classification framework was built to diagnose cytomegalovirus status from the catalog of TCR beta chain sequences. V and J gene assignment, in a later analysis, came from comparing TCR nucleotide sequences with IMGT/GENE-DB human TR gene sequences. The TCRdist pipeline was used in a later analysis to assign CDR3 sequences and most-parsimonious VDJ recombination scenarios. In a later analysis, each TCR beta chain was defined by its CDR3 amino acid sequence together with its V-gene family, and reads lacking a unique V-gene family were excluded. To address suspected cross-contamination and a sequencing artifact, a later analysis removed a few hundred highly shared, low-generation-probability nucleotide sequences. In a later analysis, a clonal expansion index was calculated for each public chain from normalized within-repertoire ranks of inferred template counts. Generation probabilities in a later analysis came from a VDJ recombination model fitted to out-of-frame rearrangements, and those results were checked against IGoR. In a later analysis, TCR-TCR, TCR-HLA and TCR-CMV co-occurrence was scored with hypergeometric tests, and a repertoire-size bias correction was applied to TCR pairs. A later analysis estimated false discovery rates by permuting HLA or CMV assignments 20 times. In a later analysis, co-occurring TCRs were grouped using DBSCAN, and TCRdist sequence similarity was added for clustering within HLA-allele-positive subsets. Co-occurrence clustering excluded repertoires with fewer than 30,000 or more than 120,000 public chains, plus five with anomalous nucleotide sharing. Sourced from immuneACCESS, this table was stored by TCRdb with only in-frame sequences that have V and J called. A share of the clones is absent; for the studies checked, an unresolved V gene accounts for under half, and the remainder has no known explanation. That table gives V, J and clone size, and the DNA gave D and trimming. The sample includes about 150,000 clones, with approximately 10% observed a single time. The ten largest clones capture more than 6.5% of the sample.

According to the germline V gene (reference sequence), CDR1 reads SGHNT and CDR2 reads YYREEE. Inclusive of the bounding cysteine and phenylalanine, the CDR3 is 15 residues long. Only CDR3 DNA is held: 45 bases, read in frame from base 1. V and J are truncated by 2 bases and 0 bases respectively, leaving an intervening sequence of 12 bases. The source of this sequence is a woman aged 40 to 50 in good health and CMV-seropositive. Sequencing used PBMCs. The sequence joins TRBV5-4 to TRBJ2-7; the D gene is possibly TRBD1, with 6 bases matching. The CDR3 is CASSLYTGTSYEQYF. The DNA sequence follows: TGTGCCAGCAGCTTATACACAGGGACCTCCTACGAGCAGTACTTC.